Sequencing of this T cell receptor (beta chain) was carried out in a study of spatial heterogeneity in lung cancer. A distinct unique molecular identifier was carried by each TCR cDNA molecule. TCRdb fed the 5' RACE reads into MiXCR, producing one record per CDR3 protein. The sample comprises almost 75,000 distinct CDR3 sequences, 13% of which are singletons, and more than 5.5% rests with the top ten. Study-wide results and limits: There were more appearances of ubiquitous expanded tumor TCRs in blood at resection than at follow-up.

Note on this clonotype: Its specificity is unknown.

Sample time point: sample taken at primary tumor resection. Sequencing of whole RNA from tumor, nontumor lung or frozen PBMC involved no sorting. The donors were 72 patients with non-small cell lung cancer that was early-stage and untreated. Sequenced here: PBMCs, sampled at surgery. The origin of this receptor is a male donor with early-stage non-small cell lung cancer.

The CDR3 sequence: CASSQVGGRNEQFF. CDR3 in DNA: TGCGCCAGCAGCCAAGTGGGGGGCCGCAATGAGCAGTTCTTC. V and J are TRBV4-3 and TRBJ2-1, with D perhaps assigned TRBD1 or TRBD2 (6 bases each). The CDR3 contains 14 residues. Trimming removed 1 base at V and 6 bases at J, with 10 bases between. From germline, CDR1 is LGHNA and CDR2 YSLEER.